This TCR beta chain was sequenced for a study of shared clonotypes between healthy human individuals. Broader study findings: In the sorted subsets, rarefaction showed sequencing was incomplete despite large depth. Represented diversity, genetic and exposure-history alike, was limited by few donors.

As for this clone: Its specificity is not known.

The germline V gene encodes CDR1 SGHNT and CDR2 YYREEE (reference sequence). V lost 6 bases and J lost 3; bases outside the gene matches: 9. The CDR3 is 16 residues long. An assay was performed, and its level was deep. Sequencing used immunoSEQ multiplex PCR; TCRdb keeps in-frame clones, though not all of them. This table has some 2,100,000 clones, almost 96% appearing once. The sample comprised naive CD4+ T cells sorted from blood. Subset: CD45RA+ positively selected. The TCR originated in a man between 18 and 35 years old in good health. The chain combines TRBV5-4 with TRBJ2-3; TRBD2 matches 11 bases. CDR3 protein: CASTPLAGASTDTQYF. The CDR3 region has the DNA TGTGCCAGCACCCCACTAGCGGGAGCTAGTACAGATACGCAGTATTTT.